What follows are 24 T cell receptor beta chains derived from one specimen sequenced in a study of T cell repertoires in cytomegalovirus infection. The antigens these receptors bind are not known. MiXCR, applied by TCRdb to the reads, yields one record per CDR3 protein. The sample has approximately 910,000 distinct CDR3 sequences, 30% to 40% seen once. The specimen comprised cultured CD8+ T cells from PBMCs, sampled from culture after CMV antigen stimulation. These receptors were obtained from a human donor in good health (CMV status not recorded). Some clones in this sample may be carry-over from other donors' samples.

The chain carries TRBV6-6 and TRBJ1-1; D may be TRBD1 (5 bases). V was cut by 6 bases and J by 1 base, with 12 bases left in between. Germline CDR1 and CDR2: MNHNY and SVGAGI (reference sequence). The CDR3 contains 14 residues. CDR3 DNA: TGTGCCAGCAGCCTACACGGGACGAACACTGAAGCTTTCTTT. Its translation is CASSLHGTNTEAFF.

This clonotype showed up many times. This chain connects TRBV25-1 to TRBJ2-5, with D possibly matching TRBD1 (6 bases). This CDR3 contains 14 residues. Germline V lookup: CDR1 MGHDK, CDR2 SYGVNS. V was cut by 4 bases and J by 0 bases, with 9 bases left in between. For the CDR3, the DNA is TGTGCCAGCAGTGGGGACACGTACCAAGAGACCCAGTACTTC. Its protein is CASSGDTYQETQYF. The full variable domain, with the rest looked up from reference TRBV25-1 and TRBJ2-5, is EADIYQTPRYLVIGTGKKITLECSQTMGHDKMYWYQQDPGMELHLIHYSYGVNSTEKGDLSSESTVSRIRTEHFPLTLESARPSHTSQYLCASSGDTYQETQYFGPGTRLLVL.

In this sample, this clonotype turned up a few times. The gene calls are TRBV3-1 and TRBJ2-2, with D perhaps TRBD2 (5 bases). V was shortened by 4 bases and J by 0 bases, with 12 bases between the two germline ends. Germline loops: CDR1 LGHDT, CDR2 YNNKEL (reference sequence). This CDR3 comprises 16 residues. The CDR3: CASSRLDSSNTGELFF. The CDR3, as DNA: TGTGCCAGCAGCCGTCTGGACTCGTCGAACACCGGGGAGCTGTTTTTT. Supplemented by reference TRBV3-1 and TRBJ2-2, the full variable domain reads DTAVSQTPKYLVTQMGNDKSIKCEQNLGHDTMYWYKQDSKKFLKIMFSYNNKELIINETVPNRFSPKSPDKAHLNLHINSLELGDSAVYFCASSRLDSSNTGELFFGEGSRLTVL.

Remarks on this clonotype: A read error may explain this, as a much larger clone is one base away. V usage is TRBV19 and J usage is TRBJ1-2; tentative D call: TRBD1 (6 bases). The CDR3 runs to 15 residues. Germline assignment: CDR1 LNHDA and CDR2 SQIVND (reference sequence). Between the trimmed V and J ends, which lost 3 bases and 4 bases, there was a span of 15 bases. The DNA of the CDR3 is TGTGCCAGTAGTATTGGGACATGCCCCTTCTATGGCTACACCTTC. This gives the protein CASSIGTCPFYGYTF.

This clonotype was seen many times. The chain couples TRBV7-2 to TRBJ2-1; D remains ambiguous. Germline V gene sequence: CDR1 SGHTA, CDR2 FQGNSA. The CDR3 loop spans 15 amino acids. Trimming took 4 bases from V and 2 from J, leaving 12 bases between them. DNA for the CDR3: TGTGCCAGCAGCTCAAGGGATATCACCTACAATGAGCAGTTCTTC. Its translation is CASSSRDITYNEQFF.

This chain uses TRBV4-1 with TRBJ1-4, with D hard to call. The CDR3 has 17 amino acids. Trimming took 3 bases from V and 0 from J, leaving 14 bases between them. Germline V lookup: CDR1 MGHRA, CDR2 YSYEKL. CDR3 sequence reads: CASSQWAGPSTNEKLFF. The CDR3 DNA is TGCGCCAGCAGCCAGTGGGCAGGCCCCTCAACTAATGAAAAACTGTTTTTT.

The genes are TRBV2 and TRBJ1-2; D ambiguous. Trimming stripped 3 bases from V and 7 bases from J, with 6 bases between. Germline V gene lookup returns CDR1 SNHLY and CDR2 FYNNEI. The CDR3 covers 11 residues. The CDR3 here is CASSDLVGYTF. As DNA, the CDR3 is TGTGCCAGCAGTGACTTGGTTGGCTACACCTTC.

This clonotype was observed a few times. This chain uses TRBV7-9 with TRBJ1-1, with 7 bases identical to TRBD1. The germline CDR1 and CDR2 sequences are SEHNR and FQNEAQ (reference sequence). CDR3 length: 15 amino acids. V lost 3 bases to trimming and J lost 4 bases; unmatched junction nucleotides: 8. For the CDR3, the DNA is TGTGCCAGCAGCTTTTTGACAGGGTGGACCACTGAAGCTTTCTTT. Translation: CASSFLTGWTTEAFF. The variable domain in full, completed from reference TRBV7-9 and TRBJ1-1, reads DTGVSQNPRHKITKRGQNVTFRCDPISEHNRLYWYRQTLGQGPEFLTYFQNEAQLEKSRLLSDRFSAERPKGSFSTLEIQRTEQGDSAMYLCASSFLTGWTTEAFFGQGTRLTVV.

This clonotype has only a few counts. The chain carries TRBV6-2 or TRBV6-3 and TRBJ2-3; D might be TRBD1 or TRBD2, each matching 5 bases. V dropped 2 bases and J dropped 0 bases, with 12 bases sitting between them. Germline V CDR1 and CDR2: MNHEY, SVGEGT. The CDR3 extends over 16 amino acids. The CDR3 spells CASSYQGPESTDTQYF. DNA for the CDR3: TGTGCCAGCAGTTACCAGGGACCGGAAAGCACAGATACGCAGTATTTT.

This clonotype has a handful of counts. This chain connects TRBV6-2 or TRBV6-3 to TRBJ1-5; no reliable D call. The V end lost 7 bases, the J end lost 2 bases, and 12 bases lay between the germline ends. The CDR3 has 14 amino acids. The germline V gene has CDR1 MNHEY and CDR2 SVGEGT. The CDR3 coding sequence is TGTGCCAGCAATTGGCGGGGTGGCAATCAGCCCCAGCATTTT. This codes for CASNWRGGNQPQHF.

A note on this clonotype: A single base separates this from a much larger clone, so it may be a read error. V usage is TRBV12-3 or TRBV12-4 and J usage is TRBJ2-3, with D perhaps being TRBD1 or TRBD2 (6 bases each). There are 13 residues in the CDR3. CDR3 amino acids: CANSLGGQDTQYF. The CDR3 DNA sequence: TGTGCCAACAGTCTAGGGGGGCAAGATACGCAGTATTTT.

In this sample, this clonotype turned up a few times. The chain joins TRBV6-5 to TRBJ1-2; no clear D gene. Germline V CDR1 and CDR2: MNHEY, SVGAGI. The CDR3 consists of 14 residues. Trimming left V 6 bases short and J 8 bases short, with 19 bases between. The CDR3 protein is CASSNSVPGDGYTF. As DNA, the CDR3 is TGTGCCAGCAGCAACTCCGTACCTGGCGACGGCTACACCTTC.

This clonotype was counted between two and nine times. The chain combines TRBV6-9 with TRBJ1-2; tentatively, D is TRBD1 (6 bases). There are 17 residues in the CDR3. CDR1 MNHGY and CDR2 SVAAGI come from the germline V gene. The germline V and J ends were trimmed by 2 bases and 2 bases, with 18 bases remaining between them. The DNA for the CDR3 is TGTGCCAGCAGTTATCCCGGAGACAGGATCAGAAACTATGGCTACACCTTC. Its translation: CASSYPGDRIRNYGYTF.

In its sample, this clonotype was seen a few times. The CDR3 DNA follows: TGTGCCAGTAGTACGGGTCCCTGGGACGGCTACACCTTC. This gives the protein CASSTGPWDGYTF. The chain recombines TRBV19 with TRBJ1-2; possible D gene TRBD1, 5 bases. The V gene lost 4 bases and the J gene lost 8 bases, with 14 bases spanning the gap. The CDR3 is 13 residues long. Germline V gene sequence: CDR1 LNHDA, CDR2 SQIVND (reference sequence). The full variable domain, in which reference TRBV19 and TRBJ1-2 provide the parts outside the CDR3, is DGGITQSPKYLFRKEGQNVTLSCEQNLNHDAMYWYRQDPGQGLRLIYYSQIVNDFQKGDIAEGYSVSREKKESFPLTVTSAQKNPTAFYLCASSTGPWDGYTFGSGTRLTVV.

This sequence joins TRBV7-9 and TRBJ1-6, with 7 bases fitting TRBD1. Per germline, CDR1 SEHNR and CDR2 FQNEAQ (reference sequence). The trim removed 8 bases at V and 5 bases at J, leaving 6 bases unmatched. The CDR3 covers 14 residues. The CDR3 reads CASGTAFDNSPLHF. The CDR3 DNA follows: TGTGCCAGCGGGACAGCATTCGATAATTCACCCCTCCACTTT. The full variable domain, rest sourced from reference TRBV7-9 and TRBJ1-6, is DTGVSQNPRHKITKRGQNVTFRCDPISEHNRLYWYRQTLGQGPEFLTYFQNEAQLEKSRLLSDRFSAERPKGSFSTLEIQRTEQGDSAMYLCASGTAFDNSPLHFGNGTRLTVT.

This clonotype was seen only a few times. V and J are TRBV28 and TRBJ2-4; 8 bases line up with TRBD1. Germline lookup yields CDR1 MDHEN and CDR2 SYDVKM. V shed 3 bases and J 8 bases; nucleotides not matched to a gene: 12. The CDR3 loop spans 16 amino acids. The CDR3: CASSFGTGSFEDIQYF. Here the CDR3 DNA reads TGTGCCAGCAGTTTCGGGACAGGTAGTTTTGAGGACATTCAGTACTTC.

About this clonotype: This may come from a read error, since a much larger clone is one base off. The chain combines TRBV12-3 or TRBV12-4 with TRBJ2-1, with 7 bases lining up with TRBD2. This CDR3 has 14 residues. The CDR3 here is CASSPGRTYNVQFF. The CDR3 bases are TGTGCCAGCAGCCCCGGGAGGACCTACAATGTGCAGTTCTTC.

In its sample, this clonotype was seen a few times. The rearrangement joins TRBV12-3 or TRBV12-4 to TRBJ2-5; TRBD1 might be the D (6 bases). V lost 5 bases and J 4 bases, leaving 20 bases between the germline ends. This CDR3 spans 16 amino acids. The CDR3 spells CASSATGGPHRETQYF. The CDR3 DNA reads as TGTGCCAGCAGTGCGACAGGTGGCCCACACAGAGAGACCCAGTACTTC.

This clonotype has at least ten counts. The V and J genes are TRBV7-8 and TRBJ2-3, with a possible D match to TRBD1 (5 bases). V was pared by 1 base and J by 4 bases, with 15 bases between. The germline CDR1 and CDR2 sequences are SGHVS and FQNEAQ. The CDR3 sequence is 16 residues long. The CDR3 reads CASSLVGREAPDTQYF. CDR3 DNA: TGTGCCAGCAGCTTAGTGGGCAGGGAAGCTCCAGATACGCAGTATTTT. The full variable domain, rest sourced from reference TRBV7-8 and TRBJ2-3, is GAGVSQSPRYKVAKRGQDVALRCDPISGHVSLFWYQQALGQGPEFLTYFQNEAQLDKSGLPSDRFFAERPEGSVSTLKIQRTQQEDSAVYLCASSLVGREAPDTQYFGPGTRLTVL.

The CDR3 loop is CASSLGDLNEQYF. The CDR3 nucleotides read TGTGCCAGCAGCTTGGGGGACCTAAACGAGCAGTACTTC. The rearrangement uses TRBV5-4 and TRBJ2-7; TRBD1 or TRBD2 may be the D gene (5 bases each). This CDR3 region has 13 residues. Germline CDR1 and CDR2: SGHNT and YYREEE (reference sequence). V was pared by 0 bases and J by 5 bases, with 9 bases between.

The chain has TRBV6-2 or TRBV6-3 and TRBJ2-6; D call uncertain. V gave up 5 bases and J gave up 2 bases, with 10 bases separating them. The germline CDR1 and CDR2 sequences are MNHEY and SVGEGT. The CDR3 totals 15 residues. Here the CDR3 reads CASSLLEAGANVLTF. The DNA for the CDR3 is TGTGCCAGCAGTCTCCTGGAAGCTGGGGCCAACGTCCTGACTTTC.

This chain joins TRBV5-4 and TRBJ2-2; possibly TRBD2 for D (7 bases). Germline V lookup: CDR1 SGHNT, CDR2 YYREEE (reference sequence). V was trimmed by 6 bases and J by 3 bases, leaving 12 bases between them. There are 14 residues in the CDR3. CDR3 region: CASTAGAYTGELFF. CDR3 in DNA: TGTGCCAGCACCGCGGGGGCGTACACCGGGGAGCTGTTTTTT.

A note on this clonotype: This may be a read error: a much more frequent sequence differs by one nucleotide. J is TRBJ2-3 and V is TRBV7-9; D uncertain. CDR3 length: 16 amino acids. Germline-derived CDR1 and CDR2 are SEHNR and FQNEAQ (reference sequence). V lost 4 bases to trimming and J lost 2 bases, with 16 bases between them. This chain's CDR3 is CASSSRWSFPTDTQYF. The CDR3 DNA sequence: TGTGCCAGCAGCTCTAGATGGAGTTTCCCCACAGATACGCAGTATTTT.

This clonotype was detected a few times. The chain combines TRBV6-2 or TRBV6-3 with TRBJ2-7; D is tentatively TRBD1 or TRBD2 (6 bases each). V was cut by 6 bases and J by 2 bases, with 14 bases left in between. The germline CDR1 and CDR2 sequences are MNHEY and SVGEGT. This CDR3 contains 14 residues. CDR3 DNA: TGTGCCAGCAGCTACGGGGGCGGAACCTACGAGCAGTACGTC. Residues: CASSYGGGTYEQYV.